This T cell receptor beta chain was sequenced during a study of blood T cell repertoires in COVID-19. Study-level information: COVID-19 samples from acute and convalescent phases originated in the United States, Italy and Spain. In each case, the material was cDNA or gDNA derived from T cells, B-cell-depleted T cells, or PBMCs.

This table comes from immunoSEQ multiplex PCR, and its TCRdb copy is limited to in-frame clones, with some not included. The sample holds about 170,000 clones, around nine tenths seen once. The junction had 8 bases not matched to a gene; V was cut back by 4 bases and J by 1 base. Germline CDR1 SGHNT, CDR2 YYREEE (reference sequence). The CDR3 runs to 15 residues. Enrollees, about 18 to 89 years old, lived in approximately 25 US areas. Clinical histories supplied by participants themselves formed the basis of cohort assignment. This sequence originates from a young woman who had recovered from COVID-19. The source material was PBMCs or T cells enriched from blood (not recorded which). The rearrangement joins TRBV5-4 to TRBJ2-7; TRBD2 aligns across 7 bases. The CDR3 protein is CASSPLAGPSYEQYF. CDR3 nucleotide sequence: TGTGCCAGCAGCCCCTTAGCGGGTCCTTCCTACGAGCAGTACTTC. The full variable domain, in which reference TRBV5-4 and TRBJ2-7 provide the parts outside the CDR3, is ETGVTQSPTHLIKTRGQQVTLRCSSQSGHNTVSWYQQALGQGPQFIFQYYREEENGRGNFPPRFSGLQFPNYSSELNVNALELDDSALYLCASSPLAGPSYEQYFGPGTRLTVT.